This T cell receptor beta chain was profiled in a study of blood T cell repertoires in COVID-19. Clones were sequenced by immunoSEQ multiplex PCR, and TCRdb holds only the in-frame ones, with some missing. The sample includes under 300,000 clones, roughly 90% of them seen just once. Either two negative PCRs, clearance, or symptom resolution qualified Cohort 3 donors as recovered. After removal of 5 bases from V and 4 bases from J, the junction contained 7 bases not matched to a gene. The CDR3 is 15 amino acids. Germline V gives CDR1 SGHTA, CDR2 FQGNSA. Sequencing was performed on PBMCs or T cells enriched from blood (not recorded which). The clonotype originates from a middle-aged man who had recovered from COVID-19. V and J are TRBV7-2 and TRBJ1-4; 7 positions agree with TRBD1. The CDR3 spells CASSPTGQHNEKLFF. The CDR3 DNA sequence: TGTGCCAGCAGCCCCACGGGACAGCATAATGAAAAACTGTTTTTT. The variable domain in full, with the rest retrieved from reference TRBV7-2 and TRBJ1-4, is GAGVSQSPSNKVTEKGKDVELRCDPISGHTALYWYRQSLGQGLEFLIYFQGNSAPDKSGLPSDRFSAERTGGSVSTLTIQRTQQEDSAVYLCASSPTGQHNEKLFFGSGTQLSVL.